The 8 T cell receptor beta chains presented below share a single source sample, sequenced in a study of T cell responses to AZD1222 COVID-19 vaccine. Using immunoSEQ multiplex PCR, the repertoire was profiled, and TCRdb retains in-frame clones only, with some absent. The sample consists of about 170,000 clones, roughly 92% of them appearing once. Sequenced material: peripheral blood, taken on day 0 of AZD1222 vaccination. Every receptor here comes from an adult in good health.

This sequence joins TRBV12-3 or TRBV12-4 and TRBJ1-2, with 7 bases lining up with TRBD1. V lost 6 bases and J lost 8; bases outside the gene matches: 6. The CDR3 length is 12 residues. CDR3 DNA sequence: TGTGCCAGCAGAGGGGGCGGAGGGGGCTACACCTTC. Translated, it gives CASRGGGGGYTF.

The chain carries TRBV4-1 and TRBJ1-2, with D unresolved. Germline V CDR1 and CDR2: MGHRA, YSYEKL. The V gene lost 1 base and the J gene lost 0 bases, with 15 bases spanning the gap. The CDR3 is 17 residues long. The CDR3 sequence is CASSQVGATPANYGYTF. The DNA for the CDR3 is TGCGCCAGCAGCCAAGTTGGAGCAACTCCAGCTAACTATGGCTACACCTTC.

The chain employs TRBV2 and TRBJ1-5; D gene ambiguous. The CDR3 consists of 14 residues. Per germline, CDR1 SNHLY and CDR2 FYNNEI. The V end was cut by 3 bases, the J end by 0 bases, with 6 bases between. The CDR3 loop reads CASSDYYSNQPQHF. The CDR3 bases are TGTGCCAGCAGTGATTATTATAGCAATCAGCCCCAGCATTTT.

The V and J genes are TRBV18 and TRBJ1-1; TRBD1 is a possible D gene (6 bases). The CDR3 is 15 residues long. Per the germline V gene, CDR1 is KGHSH and CDR2 is LQKENI. V was cut by 6 bases and J by 1 base, with 15 bases left in between. The CDR3 coding sequence is TGTGCCAGCTCGCCTGACCTGGGGGCGAACACTGAAGCTTTCTTT. Translated: CASSPDLGANTEAFF.

The V and J genes are TRBV30 and TRBJ2-7, with TRBD2 matching 9 bases. V lost 0 bases, J lost 6 bases, and 3 bases stayed unmatched. Germline CDR1 reads GTSNPN; CDR2 reads SVGIG (reference sequence). The CDR3 runs to 13 residues. The CDR3 region is CAWSVQLAGEQYF. The DNA of the CDR3 is TGTGCCTGGAGTGTACAACTAGCGGGCGAGCAGTACTTC.

The V and J genes are TRBV24-1 and TRBJ2-2; D is uncertain. Trimming left V 5 bases short and J 1 base short, with 1 base between. The germline V gene encodes CDR1 KGHDR and CDR2 SFDVKD. The CDR3 runs to 12 residues. CDR3 loop: CATSGNTGELFF. CDR3 bases: TGTGCCACCAGTGGGAACACCGGGGAGCTGTTTTTT.

The V and J genes are TRBV10-2 and TRBJ1-1, with 7 bases aligning to TRBD1. After removal of 8 bases from V and 2 bases from J, the junction contained 5 bases not matched to a gene. CDR1 WSHSY and CDR2 SAAADI come from the germline V gene. CDR3 size: 13 residues. CDR3 in amino acids: CASWTGQNTEAFF. The CDR3 bases are TGCGCCAGCTGGACAGGACAAAACACTGAAGCTTTCTTT.

This rearrangement joins TRBV7-2 to TRBJ2-7; D not certain. Per germline, CDR1 SGHTA and CDR2 FQGNSA. V gave up 1 base and J gave up 0 bases, with 10 bases separating them. This CDR3 region has 15 residues. CDR3 residues: CASSLGFGDSYEQYF. CDR3 DNA: TGTGCCAGCAGCTTAGGTTTTGGGGACTCCTACGAGCAGTACTTC.